This T cell receptor beta chain was sequenced for a study of T cell responses to AZD1222 COVID-19 vaccine. Across the whole study: Second-dose intervals of approximately 4 or approximately 12 weeks were pooled. General study results and limits: Spike-wide vaccine-associated CD4 TCRs dominated at 160-218 and 743-854.

Profiled with immunoSEQ multiplex PCR; TCRdb holds only in-frame clones, not every one. Among over 100,000 clones listed, over 80% were seen once. Worth noting for this clone: Antigen: not known.

This receptor was taken from an adult in good health. Sequences were derived from peripheral blood, sampled on day 0 of AZD1222 vaccination.

The DNA of the CDR3 is TGTGCCAGCAGCCAAGGATTTTGGACATACTCCTACGAGCAGTACTTC. Translation: CASSQGFWTYSYEQYF. The chain combines TRBV4-2 with TRBJ2-7, with D maybe TRBD1 (5 bases). The V end was cut by 1 base, the J end by 0 bases, with 13 bases between. Per the germline V gene, CDR1 is LGHNA and CDR2 is YNFKEQ. The CDR3 is made up of 16 amino acids.